This T cell receptor beta chain is drawn from a study of cytomegalovirus exposure and HLA in healthy donors. A word on this clone: Its target is unknown.

Whole-study results and caveats: A later analysis found first-cohort TCR clusters tended to co-occur in the approximately 110 validation repertoires. TCR beta chains numbering about 160 were designated cytomegalovirus-associated. A few CMV-associated chains were confirmed in vitro to be specific for CMV antigens.

The donors were in the roughly 110-subject validation cohort, distinct from the approximately 700-subject first cohort. CDR1 is SGHTA and CDR2 is FQGTGA in the germline V gene. The CDR3 consists of 16 residues. Trimming removed 8 bases at V and 2 bases at J, with 22 bases between. Clones were sequenced by immunoSEQ multiplex PCR, and TCRdb holds only the in-frame ones, with some missing. The table has 150,000 to 180,000 clones, 70% to 90% seen once; the top ten hold around 2.1%. The chain combines TRBV7-3 with TRBJ2-7; D might be TRBD1 (5 bases). Sequenced: PBMCs. This sequence was found in a human donor in good health. CDR3 in amino acids: CASAIRGHTLTYEQYF. The CDR3 DNA follows: TGTGCCAGCGCCATTAGGGGTCACACTCTTACCTACGAGCAGTACTTC.